This TCR beta chain was recovered during a study of T cell responses to AZD1222 COVID-19 vaccine. Study results and limitations: Only a handful of people who got AZD1222 tested seropositive at baseline.

Produced via immunoSEQ multiplex PCR; TCRdb's table is partial and in-frame only. The sample lists 190,000 or so clones, around 93% occurring once. Worth noting for this clone: What it recognizes is unknown.

CDR3 size: 16 residues. The germline V gene has CDR1 SGHRS and CDR2 YFSETQ. V gave up 4 bases and J gave up 3 bases; unmatched junction bases: 6. The chain uses TRBV5-1 and TRBJ2-5, with TRBD2 matching over 13 bases. This sequence originates from an adult who received the AZD1222 COVID-19 vaccine. This sample comprised peripheral blood, obtained 28 days after the second AZD1222 dose. CDR3 DNA sequence: TGCGCCAGCAGCACGGGGGGACTAGCGGGGAAAGAGACCCAGTACTTC. Protein: CASSTGGLAGKETQYF.